This TCR beta chain comes out of a study of post-analysis software for immune sequencing data. Across the study: The study covered relapsing-remitting, secondary progressive and progressive-relapsing courses of multiple sclerosis. Whole-study results and caveats: About five TRBV segments were more frequent in patients than controls; TRBV5-6, TRBV5-1 and TRBV20-1 belonged to this group. Comparison with controls showed significantly lower normalized Chao1 diversity in multiple sclerosis patients.

V lost 5 bases and J lost 0; bases outside the gene matches: 9. The length of the CDR3 is 15 residues. Germline CDR1 SQVTM, CDR2 ANQGSEA. Note on this clonotype: Its antigen is unidentified.

Carried by the TCR beta cDNA libraries were unique molecular identifiers. There were 1 to 10 million T cells, and around 460,000 cDNA molecules came from them. Using its own MiXCR run on the PCR reads, TCRdb lists one record per CDR3 protein. The sample includes approximately 770,000 distinct CDR3 sequences, roughly 46% of them seen just once. The gene calls are TRBV29-1 and TRBJ1-1, with 7 bases matching TRBD1. The sequence derives from a girl aged 5 to 17 with multiple sclerosis. Sequencing input: blood. CDR3 in DNA: TGCAGCGTTAGAGATCCGGGACAGCTGAACACTGAAGCTTTCTTT. The encoded protein is CSVRDPGQLNTEAFF. Filled out from reference TRBV29-1 and TRBJ1-1, the complete variable domain reads SAVISQKPSRDICQRGTSLTIQCQVDSQVTMMFWYRQQPGQSLTLIATANQGSEATYESGFVIDKFPISRPNLTFSTLTVSNMSPEDSSIYLCSVRDPGQLNTEAFFGQGTRLTVV.